The clone carrying this T cell receptor (beta chain) has more than one count but fewer than ten. The data belong to a study of blood T cell repertoires in COVID-19. In the study overall: PBMCs, B-cell-depleted T cells, or T cells were the source of the cDNA or gDNA that made up the material.

Clones were sequenced by immunoSEQ multiplex PCR, and TCRdb holds only the in-frame ones, with some missing. The data contain about 180,000 clones, 70% to 90% of them singletons. CDR1 is MNHNS and CDR2 is SASEGT in the germline V gene. There are 14 residues in the CDR3. The ends lost 6 bases at V and 2 bases at J; junction bases unmatched: 6. Sequencing was performed on peripheral blood. This sequence was found in an elderly man with COVID-19, enrolled during active disease. This chain joins TRBV6-1 and TRBJ2-7; 8 bases map to TRBD1. The CDR3, as DNA: TGTGCCAGCAGGAACGGACAGGGAGCCTACGAGCAGTACTTC. Amino acids: CASRNGQGAYEQYF.